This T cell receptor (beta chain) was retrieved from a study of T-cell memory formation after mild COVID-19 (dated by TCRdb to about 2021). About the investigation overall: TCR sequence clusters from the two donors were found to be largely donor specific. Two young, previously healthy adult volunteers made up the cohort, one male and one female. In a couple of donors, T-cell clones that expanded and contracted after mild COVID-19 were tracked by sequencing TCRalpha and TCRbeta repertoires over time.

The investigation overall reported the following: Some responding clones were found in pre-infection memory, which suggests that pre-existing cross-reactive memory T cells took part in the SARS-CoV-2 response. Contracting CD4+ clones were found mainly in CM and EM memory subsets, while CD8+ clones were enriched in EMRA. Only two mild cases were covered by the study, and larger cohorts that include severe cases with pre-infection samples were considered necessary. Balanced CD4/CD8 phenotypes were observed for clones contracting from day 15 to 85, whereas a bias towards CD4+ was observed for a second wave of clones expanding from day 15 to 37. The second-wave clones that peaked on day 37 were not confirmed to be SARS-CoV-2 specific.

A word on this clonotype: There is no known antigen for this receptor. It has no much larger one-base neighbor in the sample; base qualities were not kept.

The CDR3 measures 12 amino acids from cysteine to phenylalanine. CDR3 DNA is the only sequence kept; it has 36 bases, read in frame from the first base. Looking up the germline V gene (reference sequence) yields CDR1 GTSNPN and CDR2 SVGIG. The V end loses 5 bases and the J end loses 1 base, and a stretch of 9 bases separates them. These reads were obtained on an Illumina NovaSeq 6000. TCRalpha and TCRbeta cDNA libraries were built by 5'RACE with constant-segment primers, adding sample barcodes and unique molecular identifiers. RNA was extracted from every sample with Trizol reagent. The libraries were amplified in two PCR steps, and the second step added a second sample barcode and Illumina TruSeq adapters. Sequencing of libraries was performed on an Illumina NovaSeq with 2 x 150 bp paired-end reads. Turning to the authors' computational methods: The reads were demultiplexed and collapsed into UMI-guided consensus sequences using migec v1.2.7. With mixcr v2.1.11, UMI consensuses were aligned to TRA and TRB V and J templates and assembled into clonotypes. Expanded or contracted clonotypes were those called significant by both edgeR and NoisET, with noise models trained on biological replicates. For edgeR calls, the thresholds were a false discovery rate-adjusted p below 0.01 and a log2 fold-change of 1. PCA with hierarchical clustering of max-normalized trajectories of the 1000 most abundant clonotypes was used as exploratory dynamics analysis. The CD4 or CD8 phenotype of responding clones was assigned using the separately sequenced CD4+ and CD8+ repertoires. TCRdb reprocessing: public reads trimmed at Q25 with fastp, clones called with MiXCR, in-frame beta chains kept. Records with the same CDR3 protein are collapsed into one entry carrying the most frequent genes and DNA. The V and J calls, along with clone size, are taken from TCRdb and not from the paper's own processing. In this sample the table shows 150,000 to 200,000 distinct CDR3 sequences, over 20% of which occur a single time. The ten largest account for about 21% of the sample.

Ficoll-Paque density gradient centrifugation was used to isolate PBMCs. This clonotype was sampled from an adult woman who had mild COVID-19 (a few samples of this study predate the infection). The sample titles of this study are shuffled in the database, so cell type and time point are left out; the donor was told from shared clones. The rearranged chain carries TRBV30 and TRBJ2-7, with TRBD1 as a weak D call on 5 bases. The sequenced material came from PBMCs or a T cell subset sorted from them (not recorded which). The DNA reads TGTGCCTGGTCGCAGGGTTCCTACGAGCAGTACTTC. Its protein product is CAWSQGSYEQYF.